These 17 T cell receptor beta chains were all obtained from the same sample, sequenced in a study of identical twins' blood T cells. One entry per CDR3 protein results from TCRdb running MiXCR on the 5' RACE reads. Among a few hundred thousand distinct CDR3 sequences, 28% were seen once, and the ten largest hold more than 5.5%. The sequencing input was PBMCs. Receptors were obtained from a woman between 18 and 50 years old in good health.

Here the CDR3 DNA reads TGTGCCAGCAGTGAGCAGGATAAATTTGGCTACACCTTC. Protein sequence: CASSEQDKFGYTF. V and J are TRBV2 and TRBJ1-2; D gene uncertain. V dropped 3 bases and J dropped 7 bases, with 12 bases sitting between them. This CDR3 is built from 13 residues. Germline V gene data show CDR1 as SNHLY and CDR2 as FYNNEI.

The chain recombines TRBV7-9 with TRBJ2-7; 8 nucleotides align to TRBD1. The CDR3 is 13 amino acids. CDR1 SEHNR and CDR2 FQNEAQ come from the germline V gene (reference sequence). After removal of 5 bases from V and 1 base from J, the junction contained 1 base not matched to a gene. The CDR3 loop is CASSGQGSYEQYF. Written as DNA, the CDR3 is TGTGCCAGCAGCGGACAGGGTTCCTACGAGCAGTACTTC.

This clonotype was counted a few times. The V call is TRBV5-1, the J call TRBJ2-1, with 8 bases lining up with TRBD1. The germline V gene encodes CDR1 SGHRS and CDR2 YFSETQ. Losses at the gene ends were 0 bases for V and 5 bases for J; bases not matched to a gene: 4. CDR3 length: 15 residues. CDR3: CASSLEGQDHNEQFF. CDR3 nucleotide sequence: TGCGCCAGCAGCTTGGAGGGACAGGACCACAATGAGCAGTTCTTC.

The genes are TRBV10-3 and TRBJ1-5, with unresolved D. CDR3 length equals 15 residues. The V and J ends lost 4 bases and 4 bases respectively, with 14 bases between them. Germline V lookup: CDR1 ENHRY, CDR2 SYGVKD. The CDR3 reads CAISVGRPGNQPQHF. Written as DNA, the CDR3 is TGTGCCATCAGTGTAGGAAGGCCGGGGAATCAGCCCCAGCATTTT.

This clonotype appeared a few times. CDR3 sequence: CASSLAYGNSNFEKLFF. The DNA of the CDR3 is TGTGCCAGCAGTTTAGCGTATGGGAACAGCAATTTTGAAAAACTGTTTTTT. The chain joins TRBV12-3 or TRBV12-4 to TRBJ1-4; D is unclear. V lost 0 bases, J lost 7 bases, and 18 bases lay in between. This CDR3 contains 17 residues.

The chain uses TRBV19 and TRBJ1-1, with a possible D match to TRBD1 (5 bases). Germline CDR1 LNHDA, CDR2 SQIVND (reference sequence). V was shortened by 8 bases and J by 9 bases, with 16 bases between the two germline ends. The CDR3 has 12 amino acids. CDR3 amino acids: CASGAGLTKAFF. CDR3 bases: TGTGCCAGTGGGGCCGGACTGACTAAAGCTTTCTTT.

The chain couples TRBV3-1 to TRBJ2-2; D not resolved. V was cut by 3 bases and J by 6 bases, with 17 bases left in between. CDR3 size: 16 residues. Germline V gives CDR1 LGHDT, CDR2 YNNKEL (reference sequence). DNA of the CDR3: TGTGCCAGCAGCCAGGAAGGGCGACGGGCTTCCGGGGAGCTGTTTTTT. Translated, it gives CASSQEGRRASGELFF. The variable domain in full, with the rest retrieved from reference TRBV3-1 and TRBJ2-2, is DTAVSQTPKYLVTQMGNDKSIKCEQNLGHDTMYWYKQDSKKFLKIMFSYNNKELIINETVPNRFSPKSPDKAHLNLHINSLELGDSAVYFCASSQEGRRASGELFFGEGSRLTVL.

In this sample, this clonotype turned up a few times. This rearrangement joins TRBV6-1 to TRBJ2-5, with 7 bases fitting TRBD1. The CDR3 extends over 12 amino acids. Germline CDR1 MNHNS, CDR2 SASEGT. The junction had 5 bases not matched to a gene; V was cut back by 2 bases and J by 11 bases. The CDR3 loop reads CASSESGTAQYF. In DNA, the CDR3 is TGTGCCAGCAGTGAATCAGGGACAGCACAGTACTTC.

The gene calls are TRBV20-1 and TRBJ1-1, with TRBD1 as a possible D gene (5 bases). V was clipped by 5 bases and J by 3 bases, with 10 bases between them. The CDR3 is 12 residues long. The germline V gene has CDR1 DFQATT and CDR2 SNEGSKA (reference sequence). CDR3 region: CSALRVDTEAFF. As DNA, the CDR3 is TGCAGTGCTCTCAGGGTCGACACTGAAGCTTTCTTT.

Concerning this clonotype: A much larger clonotype is one base distant, so this may be a read error. The rearrangement joins TRBV4-3 to TRBJ2-3, with D possibly matching TRBD2 (6 bases). Germline V gene lookup returns CDR1 LGHNA and CDR2 YSLEER. The germline V and J ends were trimmed by 6 bases and 7 bases, with 14 bases remaining between them. This CDR3 comprises 13 residues. CDR3 DNA sequence: TGCGCCAGCAGTGTCCGGGACTCCAATACGCAGTATTTT. Its translation: CASSVRDSNTQYF.

V is TRBV6-5 and J is TRBJ1-5; the match to TRBD1 covers 8 bases. Per the germline V gene, CDR1 is MNHEY and CDR2 is SVGAGI. V shed 5 bases, J shed 2 bases, and the junction held 5 bases outside the gene matches. The length of the CDR3 is 15 residues. The CDR3 DNA follows: TGTGCCAGCAGTCCCGACAGGGGACGCAATCAGCCCCAGCATTTT. Amino acid sequence: CASSPDRGRNQPQHF.

This clonotype was seen a handful of times. V and J are TRBV7-2 and TRBJ1-5, with 10 bases lining up with TRBD1. The germline V gene encodes CDR1 SGHTA and CDR2 FQGNSA. V was pared by 4 bases and J by 6 bases, with 3 bases of the junction left unmatched. This CDR3 contains 14 residues. CDR3 sequence: CASSYGTGVQPQHF. CDR3 sequence (DNA): TGTGCCAGCAGCTACGGGACAGGGGTTCAGCCCCAGCATTTT.

In this sample, this clonotype turned up a few times. At one of its ends the junction is not consistent with the germline gene, which may arise from a read error. V gene TRBV7-2 combines with J gene TRBJ1-3; D gene uncertain. This CDR3 has 12 residues. Germline V gene data show CDR1 as SGHTA and CDR2 as FQGNSA. The CDR3: CVSSLGWRTIYF. In DNA, the CDR3 is TGTGTCAGCAGCTTGGGATGGCGCACCATATATTTT.

The DNA for the CDR3 is TGTGCCAGCAGCCTACATGACGGGAACACTGAAGCTTTCTTT. Protein: CASSLHDGNTEAFF. This chain connects TRBV3-1 to TRBJ1-1; D gene ambiguous. CDR3 length: 14 amino acids. V shed 4 bases and J shed 1 base, with 10 bases lying between them. Germline CDR1 LGHDT, CDR2 YNNKEL (reference sequence).

This clonotype was seen ten or more times. The chain employs TRBV19 and TRBJ1-5; D ambiguous. Germline values: CDR1 LNHDA, CDR2 SQIVND (reference sequence). The CDR3 runs to 12 residues. The V gene lost 5 bases and the J gene lost 6 bases, with 8 bases spanning the gap. CDR3 sequence: CASSPHSQPQHF. As DNA, the CDR3 is TGTGCCAGTAGTCCCCACAGTCAGCCCCAGCATTTT.

The chain employs TRBV21-1 and TRBJ2-1; the table's D call, TRBD1, was not checked against the DNA. TRBV21-1 is a pseudogene. CDR3 length: 15 amino acids. CDR3 amino acids: CASSKSSRDDNEQFF. DNA for the CDR3: TGTGCCAGCAGCAAAAGCTCCAGGGATGACAATGAGCAGTTCTTC.

This chain links TRBV6-2 or TRBV6-3 with TRBJ2-1; tentatively, D is TRBD2 (6 bases). The CDR3 loop spans 16 amino acids. The V gene's germline CDR1 is MNHEY and CDR2 SVGEGT. With 0 bases removed from V and 8 bases from J, the gap between germline ends came to 17 bases. CDR3 sequence: CASSYSFARDRHEQFF. CDR3 nucleotides: TGTGCCAGCAGTTACTCGTTTGCGCGGGACCGACATGAGCAGTTCTTC.